This is a list of T cell receptor beta chains from one sample in a study of blood T cell repertoires in COVID-19. Produced via immunoSEQ multiplex PCR; TCRdb's table is partial and in-frame only. The table includes hundreds of thousands of clones, 70% to 90% detected once. Sequencing used peripheral blood. Receptors were obtained from a woman aged 18-29 years with acute or convalescent COVID-19. CDR3s include the opening cysteine and the closing phenylalanine or tryptophan. Fields, in order: clone size, V gene, D gene, J gene, CDR3 length, CDR3 protein, CDR3 DNA. A D gene is named only where the DNA matches it firmly. Clone size appears in some rows only: once, few, many, or a class for an expanded clone.

size: NA
V: TRBV7-8
D: NA
J: TRBJ1-1
length: 15
CDR3: CASSLNFRRNTEAFF
DNA: TGTGCCAGCAGCTTAAATTTTAGGAGGAACACTGAAGCTTTCTTT

size: NA
V: TRBV2
D: NA
J: TRBJ1-4
length: 15
CDR3: CASSSGTPNWEKLFF
DNA: TGTGCCAGCAGCTCCGGGACTCCTAATTGGGAAAAACTGTTTTTT

size: NA
V: TRBV9
D: TRBD2
J: TRBJ2-3
length: 15
CDR3: CASSAGSGGGGAQYF
DNA: TGTGCCAGCAGCGCTGGGAGCGGGGGCGGTGGGGCGCAGTATTTT

size: NA
V: TRBV2
D: NA
J: TRBJ1-1
length: 18
CDR3: CASTSLRVPGVADTEAFF
DNA: TGTGCCAGCACCTCCCTGCGTGTACCGGGGGTAGCGGACACTGAAGCTTTCTTT

size: NA
V: TRBV18
D: NA
J: TRBJ2-1
length: 14
CDR3: CASSPTDTYNEQFF
DNA: TGTGCCAGCTCACCGACAGATACCTACAATGAGCAGTTCTTC

size: once
V: TRBV24-1
D: TRBD1
J: TRBJ1-1
length: 13
CDR3: CATSDGGTAEAFF
DNA: TGTGCCACCAGTGATGGGGGGACAGCTGAAGCTTTCTTT

size: NA
V: TRBV4-2
D: NA
J: TRBJ1-2
length: 14
CDR3: CASSQTDSNYGYTF
DNA: TGTGCCAGCAGCCAAACGGACAGTAACTATGGCTACACCTTC

size: NA
V: TRBV12-5
D: NA
J: TRBJ2-1
length: 16
CDR3: CASGMSARSSYNEQFF
DNA: TGTGCTAGTGGCATGAGTGCAAGGAGCTCCTACAATGAGCAGTTCTTC

size: NA
V: TRBV9
D: TRBD1
J: TRBJ1-5
length: 14
CDR3: CASSPWDSSQPQHF
DNA: TGTGCCAGCAGCCCTTGGGACAGTAGCCAGCCCCAGCATTTT

size: NA
V: TRBV2
D: NA
J: TRBJ2-5
length: 11
CDR3: CAQSEGETQYF
DNA: TGTGCCCAATCCGAGGGAGAGACCCAGTACTTC